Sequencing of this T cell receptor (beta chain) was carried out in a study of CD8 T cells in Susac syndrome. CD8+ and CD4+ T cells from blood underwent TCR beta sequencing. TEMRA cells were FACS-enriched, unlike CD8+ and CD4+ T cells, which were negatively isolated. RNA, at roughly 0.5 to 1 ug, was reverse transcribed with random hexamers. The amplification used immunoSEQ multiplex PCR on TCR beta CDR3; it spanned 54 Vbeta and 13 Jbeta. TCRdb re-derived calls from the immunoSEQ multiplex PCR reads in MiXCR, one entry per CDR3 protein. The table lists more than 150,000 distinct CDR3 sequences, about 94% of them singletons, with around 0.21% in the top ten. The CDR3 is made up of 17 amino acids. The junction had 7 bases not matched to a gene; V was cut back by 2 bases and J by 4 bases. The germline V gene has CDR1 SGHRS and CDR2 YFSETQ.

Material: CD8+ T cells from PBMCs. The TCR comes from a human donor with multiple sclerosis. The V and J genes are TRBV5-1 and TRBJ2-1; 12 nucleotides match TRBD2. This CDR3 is CASSFLPTSGGYNEQFF. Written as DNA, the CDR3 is TGCGCCAGCAGCTTTTTACCGACTAGCGGGGGTTACAATGAGCAGTTCTTC.